This T cell receptor beta chain was profiled in a study of identical twins. Notes on the study in general: Zero-insertion analyses might be partly confounded by invariant T cells like MAIT and iNKT.

There are 12 residues in the CDR3. Trimming took off 3 bases at V and 6 bases at J, with 7 bases between the two ends. TCRdb analysed the 5' RACE reads with MiXCR anew, one entry per CDR3 protein. The sample has hundreds of thousands of distinct CDR3 sequences, roughly 6.2% seen once; the top ten hold around 2%. On this clonotype itself: The antigen is unknown.

The source material was naive T cells sorted from blood. This rearrangement joins TRBV12-3 or TRBV12-4 to TRBJ2-3; D remains unclear. This sequence originates from a man between 18 and 29 years old in good health. CDR3 loop: CASSFRWDTQYF. In nucleotides, the CDR3 is TGTGCCAGCAGTTTTAGGTGGGATACGCAGTATTTT.